This TCR beta chain was captured by sequencing in a study of shared clonotypes between healthy human individuals (dated by TCRdb to 2020 to 2021). General notes on the study: A few men and two women, aged 18 to 49 years, made up the cohort. To estimate repertoire size and how much clonotype sharing occurs between individuals, the study deeply sequenced the blood TCR repertoires of about five healthy adults. Per donor, leukapheresis produced somewhere between about 0.9 and 9.5 billion PBMCs. Per donor, three plates each were used for CD4 naive and CD4 memory, two for CD8 naive, and one for CD8 memory. Libraries were prepared and TCR repertoires were sequenced by different laboratories using diverse techniques, in order to increase sequencing depth and limit assay-specific biases. Broader findings and caveats from the paper: Compared with non-shared clonotypes, clonotypes shared by all four sorted-subset donors had higher generation probabilities. The small number of donors limited the genetic and exposure-history diversity represented. Naive subsets generally had larger estimated clonotype richness than memory subsets. Based on pairwise subsampling, the degree of clonotype sharing among donors was expected to be affected by sequencing depth. When a handful of donors were compared, the shared fraction of clonotypes was around 4.6% for naive CD4, 3.5% for naive CD8, roughly 2.3% for memory CD4, and around 0.4% for memory CD8. Sampling was limited to blood, and TCR repertoires in tissue likely differ from TCR repertoires in blood. Incomplete sequencing was indicated by rarefaction of sorted-subset datasets, despite the large sequencing depth.

CDR1 and CDR2, looked up from the germline V gene, are SGHNT and YENEEA. The germline V and J ends show losses of 6 bases and 2 bases respectively, and no gene match explains 8 bases of the junction. From the cysteine through the phenylalanine, the CDR3 covers 15 amino acids. Solely the CDR3 DNA is kept, with 45 bases framed from the first base. Using the deep immunoSEQ assay, multiplex PCR amplified TCR CDR3 regions from genomic DNA. Extracted genomic DNA from each cell subset was spread evenly across all wells of several immunoSEQ 96-well plates, with each plate serving as a replicate. For sorted subsets, about 210 ng of genomic DNA, equivalent to around 30,000 T cell genomes, went into each replicate PCR. Purified libraries were measured with a Qubit 3.0 fluorometer, size-checked on a Bioanalyzer 2100, and measured again with the KAPA Library Quantification kit. Every immunoSEQ 96-well plate was sequenced on a dedicated single-read 150-cycle Illumina NextSeq 550 flow cell. As for the authors' bioinformatics: Because the immunoSEQ output included only junctional sequences and no quality scores, the filtering could not be the same as the filtering used for full-length reads. To assign V/J genes and CDR3, sequences were annotated using PyIR, a Python wrapper for IgBLAST v1.9, with IMGT germline references. Reads with weak V/J assignments (E-value above 1e-6), missing CDR3, stop codons, out-of-frame junctions, or ambiguous translated residues were removed. V3J clonotypes were defined as sequences sharing the same inferred V gene, J gene, and CDR3 amino acid sequence. Percentage overlap between repertoires was computed as shared unique clonotypes divided by the size of the smaller repertoire. Repertoire richness was assessed with RTK rarefaction, the Chao1 estimator, and Recon v2.1 estimates of unobserved clonotypes. Generation probabilities were computed with OLGA for all TCRbeta clonotypes obtained by the gDNA method from several donors. Not all clones reach the TCRdb copy of this immuneACCESS table, which keeps in-frame sequences only. Checked studies attribute under half of the gap to unresolved V genes and leave the rest unexplained. The V and J calls and the clone size are those of that table, but D and trimming were determined from the DNA. This sample gives approximately 1.4 million clones in total; around 98% of them show up just once. Clones ranked in the top ten supply approximately 0.45% of the sample.

A word on this clone: Its target antigen remains unknown. Per-base qualities were not stored, and no clone one base away is much larger.

The donors were healthy, HIV-negative adults who had no recently reported acute infections or vaccinations. Every donor was a Caucasian adult residing in Nashville, Tennessee, USA. CD4+ T cells were enriched through magnetic negative selection, after which naive cells were positively selected on CD45RA and the remaining negative fraction served as the memory subset. After blood collection by leukapheresis, PBMCs were isolated using Ficoll-Histopaque density gradient centrifugation and then cryopreserved in the vapor phase of liquid nitrogen. Analytical flow cytometry was used to check the purity and quantity of every magnetically sorted T cell population. Genomic DNA was isolated from each sorted fraction and quantified by UV absorbance on a Nanodrop 2000c.

Sequencing input: naive CD4+ T cells sorted from blood. According to the study, the label for this sample's cell subset or site signals: CD45RA+ positively selected. This clonotype was obtained from a man between 25 and 39 years old in good health. The rearranged chain carries TRBV11-3 and TRBJ2-3; 7 of the junction bases match TRBD2. In nucleotides, the sequence is TGTGCCAGCAGTCGTCTAGCGGAGCTCACAGATACGCAGTATTTT. It encodes CASSRLAELTDTQYF.